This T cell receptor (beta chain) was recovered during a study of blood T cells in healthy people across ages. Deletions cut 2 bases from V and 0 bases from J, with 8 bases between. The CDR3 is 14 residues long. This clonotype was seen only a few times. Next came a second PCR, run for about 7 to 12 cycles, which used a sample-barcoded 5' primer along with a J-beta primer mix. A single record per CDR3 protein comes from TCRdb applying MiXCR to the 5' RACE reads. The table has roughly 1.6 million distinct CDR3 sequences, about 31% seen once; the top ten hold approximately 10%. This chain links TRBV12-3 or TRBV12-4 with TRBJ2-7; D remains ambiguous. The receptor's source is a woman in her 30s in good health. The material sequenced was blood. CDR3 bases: TGTGCCAGCAGTTTATACGGGCACTCCTACGAGCAGTACTTC. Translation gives CASSLYGHSYEQYF.